The sequence of this TCR beta chain was determined in a study of CD8 T cells in Susac syndrome. Worth noting for this clonotype: Its antigen is currently unknown.

Overall study results and limits: It was acknowledged by the study that relatively few individuals were included in its TCR sequencing and HLA analysis.

RNA was extracted with the RNeasy kit, and a quantity of about 0.45 to 1 ug was reverse transcribed using random hexamers. The authors amplified TCR beta CDR3 across 54 Vbeta and 13 Jbeta using immunoSEQ multiplex PCR. TCRdb passed the immunoSEQ multiplex PCR reads through MiXCR, listing each CDR3 protein once. This table holds approximately 160,000 distinct CDR3 sequences, approximately 94% found once. V lost 2 bases, J lost 4 bases, and 17 bases lay in between. From germline, CDR1 is MDHEN and CDR2 SYDVKM. This CDR3 spans 16 amino acids. Multiple sclerosis controls were treatment-naive patients with stable or active relapsing-remitting disease. FACS enriched CD8+ TEMRA cells, while bulk CD8+ and CD4+ were negatively isolated.

The clonotype originates from a human donor with multiple sclerosis. Sequencing used CD4+ T cells from PBMCs. The genes are TRBV28 and TRBJ1-1; D might be TRBD1 (5 bases). The CDR3 protein is CASSLIAGLRSTEAFF. For the CDR3, the DNA is TGTGCCAGCAGTTTAATCGCAGGGCTGAGGAGCACTGAAGCTTTCTTT.